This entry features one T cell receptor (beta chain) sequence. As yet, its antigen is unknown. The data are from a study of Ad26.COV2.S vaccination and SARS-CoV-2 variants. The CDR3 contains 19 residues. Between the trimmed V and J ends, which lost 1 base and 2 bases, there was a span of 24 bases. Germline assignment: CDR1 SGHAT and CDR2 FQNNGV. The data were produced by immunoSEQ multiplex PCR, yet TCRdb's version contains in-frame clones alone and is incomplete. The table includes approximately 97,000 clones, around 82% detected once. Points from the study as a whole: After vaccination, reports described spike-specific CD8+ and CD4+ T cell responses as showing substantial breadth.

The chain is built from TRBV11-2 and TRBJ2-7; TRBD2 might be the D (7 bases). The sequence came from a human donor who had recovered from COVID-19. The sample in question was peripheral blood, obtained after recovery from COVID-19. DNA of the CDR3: TGTGCCAGCAGCTTAGGAGGGGGGGTGTCGGACACGCGACCCTACGAGCAGTACTTC. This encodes CASSLGGGVSDTRPYEQYF.